This T cell receptor (beta chain) was observed in a study of CD8 T cells in ankylosing spondylitis. Study results and caveats: Reportedly, disease-linked clones are significantly enriched in ankylosing spondylitis patients' matched synovial fluid. Several highly homologous variants made up a TCR beta motif that seemed to typify ankylosing spondylitis blood. Reactive arthritis synovial fluid and blood were previously reported to contain some motif variants.

Quantitative barcoded 5'-RACE was used to prepare TCR beta libraries. TCRdb analysed the 5' RACE reads with MiXCR anew, one entry per CDR3 protein. The sample holds 500,000 to 550,000 distinct CDR3 sequences; approximately 11% are singletons and the top ten take almost 7%. Germline trimming cut 6 bases from V and 4 bases from J; bases unmatched to any gene: 5. The germline gives CDR1 SNHLY, CDR2 FYNNEI. CDR3 size: 15 residues. Concerning this clonotype itself: Antigen specificity is unknown.

The V gene is TRBV2, the J gene TRBJ2-2, with TRBD1 matching over 10 bases. The sample taken for sequencing was blood, either unsorted or a sorted T cell fraction (not recorded which). This TCR derives from a male donor with ankylosing spondylitis. For the CDR3, the DNA is TGTGCCAGCAGCGATAGACAGGGGGCCACCGGGGAGCTGTTTTTT. As protein: CASSDRQGATGELFF.